The entry below gives a single T cell receptor beta chain sequence along with its context. The source of the sample is a study of OX40 agonist ivuxolimab in advanced cancers. Profiling relied on immunoSEQ multiplex PCR, and the TCRdb table lists in-frame clones only, not all of them. The table records 60,000 to 70,000 clones, under 90% of them present only once. Patients who had autoimmune disease history or got systemic immunosuppression were left out. The CDR3 spans 13 residues. V was pared by 0 bases and J by 8 bases, with 10 bases between. CDR1 and CDR2 (germline): LNHNV, YYDKDF (reference sequence).

The source of this sequence is an adult with an advanced solid tumor such as melanoma, head and neck, liver or kidney cancer. Source: CD4+ or CD8+ T cells sorted from blood, taken in a trial of the OX40 agonist ivuxolimab. The J gene is TRBJ1-2, the V gene TRBV15; D not certain. This chain's CDR3 is CATSRDGVGGYTF. The CDR3 DNA follows: TGTGCCACCAGCAGAGACGGGGTCGGCGGCTACACCTTC.